This T cell receptor beta chain came from a study of CD8+ T cells in alopecia areata. Background on the study: Once tofacitinib had been taken for 6 to 18 months, 6 months off drug followed. Study-level findings and limits: Affected lesional scalp, above all in alopecia totalis/universalis, was more clonal than normal scalp. Expanded CD8+ clones among the top 100, and scalp clonality, were significantly decreased by tofacitinib. Many expanded lesional clones persisted during tofacitinib (in both scalp and blood).

Trimming took off 1 base at V and 1 base at J, with 6 bases between the two ends. Per germline, CDR1 LGHNT and CDR2 FRNRAP. The CDR3 is 14 amino acids. Extracted RNA was reverse transcribed into cDNA, the sequencing template. Profiled with immunoSEQ multiplex PCR; TCRdb holds only in-frame clones, not every one. In the table there are about 210,000 clones, over 60% of which are singletons. The treatment here: oral pan-JAK inhibitor, 5-10 mg twice daily. In the case of this clone: What it recognizes is unknown.

Material: CD4+ T cells sorted from blood, obtained at approximately week 42, from a patient treated with tofacitinib. The chain employs TRBV12-5 and TRBJ2-3; D remains ambiguous. This sequence was found in a human donor with alopecia areata. DNA of the CDR3: TGTGCTAGTGGTTTGGGATGGGGCACAGATACGCAGTATTTT. Translating gives CASGLGWGTDTQYF.